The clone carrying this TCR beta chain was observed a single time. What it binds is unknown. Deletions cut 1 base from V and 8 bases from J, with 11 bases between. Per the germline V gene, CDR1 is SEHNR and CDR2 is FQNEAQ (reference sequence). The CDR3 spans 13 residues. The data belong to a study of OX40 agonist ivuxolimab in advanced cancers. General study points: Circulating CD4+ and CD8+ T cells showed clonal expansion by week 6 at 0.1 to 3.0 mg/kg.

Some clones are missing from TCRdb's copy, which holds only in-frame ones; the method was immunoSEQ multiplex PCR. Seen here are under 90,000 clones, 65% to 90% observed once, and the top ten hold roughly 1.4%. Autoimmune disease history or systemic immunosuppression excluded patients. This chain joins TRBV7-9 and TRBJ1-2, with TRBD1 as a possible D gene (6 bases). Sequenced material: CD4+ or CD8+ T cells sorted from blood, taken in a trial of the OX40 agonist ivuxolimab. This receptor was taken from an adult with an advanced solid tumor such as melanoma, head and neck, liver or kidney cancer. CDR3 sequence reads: CASSLGFQGGYTF. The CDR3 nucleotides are TGTGCCAGCAGCTTAGGCTTTCAGGGGGGCTACACCTTC.